This TCR beta chain appears in the sequencing data of a study of control samples from healthy donors and cancer patients. This clone has just one count. Sequencing used immunoSEQ multiplex PCR; TCRdb keeps in-frame clones, though not all of them. Here the sample spans about 120,000 clones, over 85% being singletons. The CDR3 has 15 amino acids. V gave up 3 bases and J gave up 1 base; unmatched junction bases: 4. Germline CDR1 and CDR2: SGDLS and YYNGEE. The sequence was collected from a man aged 25 to 40 in good health. The chain employs TRBV9 and TRBJ1-1; 9 nucleotides align to TRBD1. Input material: blood. The CDR3 spells CASSAGQGRNTEAFF. In DNA, the CDR3 is TGTGCCAGCAGCGCGGGACAGGGAAGGAACACTGAAGCTTTCTTT.